A single sample is the source of the 17 T cell receptor beta chains below, sequenced in a study of T cell responses to AZD1222 COVID-19 vaccine. Method: immunoSEQ multiplex PCR; TCRdb's copy keeps in-frame clones and lacks some. The sample includes around 100,000 clones, about nine tenths of them seen just once. Material: peripheral blood, obtained on day 0 of AZD1222 vaccination. All receptors derive from an adult in good health.

The chain has TRBV28 and TRBJ1-2; no firm D call. The CDR3 runs to 15 residues. Trimming left V 1 base short and J 7 bases short, with 16 bases between. CDR1 is MDHEN and CDR2 is SYDVKM in the germline V gene. CDR3 nucleotides: TGTGCCAGCAGTTTATATCATAGTCGCACATCTGGCTACACCTTC. As protein: CASSLYHSRTSGYTF.

This clone appeared a single time. V and J are TRBV6-1 and TRBJ2-1; TRBD2 matches 7 bases. CDR3 length: 16 amino acids. The V gene's germline CDR1 is MNHNS and CDR2 SASEGT. The trim removed 2 bases at V and 0 bases at J, leaving 4 bases unmatched. DNA of the CDR3: TGTGCCAGCAGTGAACTGTCTAGCGGCTCCTACAATGAGCAGTTCTTC. Protein product: CASSELSSGSYNEQFF.

This chain connects TRBV7-8 to TRBJ1-5; perhaps TRBD1 as D (6 bases). Trimming removed 4 bases at V and 3 bases at J, with 10 bases between. CDR3 length equals 14 residues. Per the germline V gene, CDR1 is SGHVS and CDR2 is FQNEAQ. Here the CDR3 reads CASSSGQNNQPQHF. CDR3 coding DNA: TGTGCCAGCAGCTCCGGACAGAACAATCAGCCCCAGCATTTT.

The chain uses TRBV11-3 and TRBJ2-7, with unresolved D. Trimming left V 5 bases short and J 7 bases short, with 12 bases between. The V gene's germline CDR1 is SGHNT and CDR2 YENEEA. The CDR3 totals 12 residues. The CDR3, as DNA: TGTGCCAGCAGCACCAACGGAAAGGAGCAGTACTTC. It codes for CASSTNGKEQYF. The full variable domain, completed using reference TRBV11-3 and TRBJ2-7, is EAGVVQSPRYKIIEKKQPVAFWCNPISGHNTLYWYLQNLGQGPELLIRYENEEAVDDSQLPKDRFSAERLKGVDSTLKIQPAELGDSAVYLCASSTNGKEQYFGPGTRLTVT.

The chain joins TRBV4-1 to TRBJ1-2, with TRBD1 identical over 9 bases. In germline, CDR1 is MGHRA, CDR2 YSYEKL. The CDR3 contains 15 residues. The V and J ends lost 5 bases and 4 bases, in that order; junction bases with no gene match: 8. The CDR3 here is CASSYPGQGAYGYTF. CDR3 bases: TGCGCCAGCAGCTATCCGGGACAGGGAGCCTATGGCTACACCTTC.

The sample holds one count of this clone. V gene TRBV2 combines with J gene TRBJ2-5, with TRBD2 identical over 9 bases. J was trimmed by 5 bases and V by 4 bases; bases with no gene match: 8. Germline loops: CDR1 SNHLY, CDR2 FYNNEI. The CDR3 has 15 amino acids. In DNA form, the CDR3 reads TGTGCCAGCAGTGCCGTAAATCTAGCGGGGGAGACCCAGTACTTC. Protein product: CASSAVNLAGETQYF.

J is TRBJ2-3 and V is TRBV6-5; D may be TRBD2 (6 bases). This CDR3 has 15 amino acids. The germline gives CDR1 MNHEY, CDR2 SVGAGI. The V end was cut by 6 bases, the J end by 6 bases, with 19 bases between. Written as DNA, the CDR3 is TGTGCCAGCAGACGCACCCTGGGGACTTCCGATACGCAGTATTTT. It codes for CASRRTLGTSDTQYF.

In this sample, this clone turned up a few times. The rearrangement joins TRBV3-1 (or the pseudogene TRBV3-2) to TRBJ1-1, with D perhaps matching TRBD1 (5 bases). V was trimmed by 1 base and J by 2 bases, leaving 11 bases between them. CDR1 is LGHDT, CDR2 YNNKEL, per germline (reference sequence). This CDR3 has 15 residues. The CDR3 region has the DNA TGTGCCAGCAGCCAAGCGTGGAGGGGAAACACTGAAGCTTTCTTT. It translates to CASSQAWRGNTEAFF.

The chain links TRBV15 to TRBJ2-1; 9 bases are a match to TRBD2. CDR3 length: 17 residues. Trimming at V came to 3 bases and at J to 1 base, leaving 7 bases not matched to a gene. Per germline, CDR1 LNHNV and CDR2 YYDKDF (reference sequence). CDR3 loop: CATSSLAGRGSYNEQFF. For the CDR3, the DNA is TGTGCCACCAGCAGTCTAGCGGGAAGAGGTTCCTACAATGAGCAGTTCTTC.

The V gene is TRBV7-9, the J gene TRBJ2-1, with TRBD1 identical over 7 bases. This CDR3 contains 16 residues. Looked up from germline, CDR1 is SEHNR and CDR2 is FQNEAQ (reference sequence). J gave up 5 bases and V 2 bases, and 9 bases lay outside the gene matches. Here the CDR3 reads CASSLYPQGDHNEQFF. The CDR3 coding sequence is TGTGCCAGCAGCTTATACCCCCAGGGGGACCACAATGAGCAGTTCTTC.

The rearrangement uses TRBV6-5 and TRBJ2-3; unclear D gene. The CDR3 is made up of 13 amino acids. Germline assignment: CDR1 MNHEY and CDR2 SVGAGI. The V end was cut by 5 bases, the J end by 2 bases, with 8 bases between. Written as DNA, the CDR3 is TGTGCCAGCAGTCCAGTCTTCACAGATACGCAGTATTTT. Residues: CASSPVFTDTQYF.

The chain combines TRBV11-2 with TRBJ2-7; 11 nucleotides match TRBD1. The CDR3 contains 14 residues. The germline V gene encodes CDR1 SGHAT and CDR2 FQNNGV. After removal of 5 bases from V and 3 bases from J, the junction contained 3 bases not matched to a gene. CDR3: CASSGQGAIYEQYF. Here the CDR3 DNA reads TGTGCCAGCAGCGGACAGGGGGCTATCTACGAGCAGTACTTC.

This chain joins TRBV7-2 and TRBJ2-7, with a tentative D call TRBD1 (5 bases). Germline V gene sequence: CDR1 SGHTA, CDR2 FQGNSA. Deletions cut 4 bases from V and 2 bases from J, with 15 bases between. There are 15 residues in the CDR3. The CDR3 loop reads CASSSGLAPAYEQYF. As DNA, the CDR3 is TGTGCCAGCAGCTCAGGGTTGGCCCCGGCCTACGAGCAGTACTTC.

The V call is TRBV2, the J call TRBJ2-7; 13 bases match TRBD2. Trimming at V came to 3 bases and at J to 4 bases, leaving 9 bases not matched to a gene. Germline CDR1 and CDR2: SNHLY and FYNNEI. The CDR3 has 17 residues. In nucleotides, the CDR3 is TGTGCCAGCAGTGACTCCCGACTAGCGGGAGGAGGGTACGAGCAGTACTTC. Protein sequence: CASSDSRLAGGGYEQYF.

The chain combines TRBV25-1 with TRBJ2-7, with 16 bases lining up with TRBD2. CDR1 and CDR2 from the germline V gene are MGHDK and SYGVNS. V shed 3 bases and J 7 bases; nucleotides not matched to a gene: 3. CDR3 length: 15 residues. CDR3 residues: CASSDQGLAGGEQYF. CDR3 DNA sequence: TGTGCCAGCAGTGACCAGGGACTAGCGGGAGGGGAGCAGTACTTC.

V is TRBV27 and J is TRBJ2-2, with 8 bases that match TRBD2. With V trimmed by 6 bases and J by 3 bases, 6 bases remained unmatched. From germline, CDR1 is MNHEY and CDR2 SMNVEV (reference sequence). The CDR3 is made up of 15 amino acids. CDR3 DNA: TGTGCCAGCAGCTATAGCGGGACCCACACCGGGGAGCTGTTTTTT. It yields the protein CASSYSGTHTGELFF.

J is TRBJ2-7 and V is TRBV13, with D possibly matching TRBD2 (7 bases). This CDR3 spans 21 amino acids. V was pared by 3 bases and J by 1 base, with 31 bases between. Germline V CDR1 and CDR2: PRHDT, FYEKMQ (reference sequence). The DNA of the CDR3 is TGTGCCAGCAGCTTCCTTGCGGGGGCCACCCCCACGGGGGTCAATTCCTACGAGCAGTACTTC. This codes for CASSFLAGATPTGVNSYEQYF.